Listed below are T cell receptor beta chains from one sample, sequenced in a study of cytomegalovirus exposure and HLA in healthy donors. Libraries were prepared by immunoSEQ multiplex PCR; TCRdb keeps only in-frame clonotypes and omits some of them. The sample lists 150,000 to 180,000 clones, 80% occurring once. Sequencing used PBMCs. The source is a man aged 25 to 40 in good health and CMV-seropositive. Both conserved end residues are part of each CDR3. A D gene is named only where the DNA matches it firmly. Size is stated for part of the rows, as once, few or many counts, or as a class when the clone is expanded.

CDR3nt	CDR3aa	d_gene	v_gene	j_gene	abundance
TGTGCCAGCAGCTTGACCGGGACAGAAAAAGAGACCCAGTACTTC	CASSLTGTEKETQYF	TRBD1	TRBV5-6	TRBJ2-5	.
TGTGCCAGTAGACGAATGGGGACAGGGGCGTATAGCAATCAGCCCCAGCATTTT	CASRRMGTGAYSNQPQHF	TRBD1	TRBV19	TRBJ1-5	.
TGTGCCAGCAGTGCACGCAGGGATTTAGTTGAAGCTTTCTTT	CASSARRDLVEAFF	.	TRBV2	TRBJ1-1	.
TGTGCCAGTAGTATTGTGGGAGGGCCTCTCGCCGGGGAGCTGTTTTTT	CASSIVGGPLAGELFF	TRBD2	TRBV19	TRBJ2-2	few
TGTGCCAGCAGCTTCGACAGTTACGAGCAGTACTTC	CASSFDSYEQYF	.	TRBV7-9	TRBJ2-7	few
TGCAGCGTTGTGGGACAGGGGACCACCGGGGAGCTGTTTTTT	CSVVGQGTTGELFF	TRBD1	TRBV29-1	TRBJ2-2	.
TGTGCCAGCAATTTGGGAAGCGGTGAAGCTTTCTTT	CASNLGSGEAFF	.	TRBV2	TRBJ1-1	.
TGTGCCAGCAGTTTAATCGCGCGGGACGTAGGGGAGCAGTACTTC	CASSLIARDVGEQYF	.	TRBV27	TRBJ2-7	few
TGTGCCAGCAGCTTATCAGGGTTATTCCCCTATGGCTACACCTTC	CASSLSGLFPYGYTF	.	TRBV7-2	TRBJ1-2	.
TGTGCCAGCAGCTTCGGACAGGCGTACACTGAAGCTTTCTTT	CASSFGQAYTEAFF	TRBD1	TRBV5-6	TRBJ1-1	few
TGTGCCAGCAGTTCGCCGGGGTCCAGTAATCAGCCCCAGCATTTT	CASSSPGSSNQPQHF	.	TRBV28	TRBJ1-5	.
TGTGCCAGCAGTGATCTCTTCGACTTGGGACTAGCGGGAAATGAGCAGTTCTTC	CASSDLFDLGLAGNEQFF	TRBD2	TRBV2	TRBJ2-1	.
TGTGCCAGTAGTAGAGTGAGCGGGGCCAACGTCCTGACTTTC	CASSRVSGANVLTF	.	TRBV19	TRBJ2-6	.
TGTGCCAGCAGCCATTGGACAGCTTATAATTCACCCCTCCACTTT	CASSHWTAYNSPLHF	.	TRBV7-2	TRBJ1-6	.
TGTGCCAGTAGTATAAGCGGGCTAGCGACCAGCACCGGGGAGCTGTTTTTT	CASSISGLATSTGELFF	.	TRBV19	TRBJ2-2	.
TGTGCCAGCAGCGGACACGGTGATAATTCACCCCTCCACTTT	CASSGHGDNSPLHF	.	TRBV9	TRBJ1-6	.
TGTGCCAGCAGCTTAGGGGCCCTGACGGGCACAGATACGCAGTATTTT	CASSLGALTGTDTQYF	.	TRBV7-8	TRBJ2-3	.
TGCAGCGTTGATCCGGGACAGGGGGATACATCGAAGAAGACCCAGTACTTC	CSVDPGQGDTSKKTQYF	TRBD1	TRBV29-1	TRBJ2-5	.
TGCGCCAGCAGCCCCGACAGGTACCAGCCCCAGCATTTT	CASSPDRYQPQHF	.	TRBV4-1	TRBJ1-5	.
TGTGCCAGCTCACCACGGACAGAAGATGGCTACACCTTC	CASSPRTEDGYTF	.	TRBV18	TRBJ1-2	.
TGTGCCAGTAGTTTTTGGACAGGGGAGACTGAAGCTTTCTTT	CASSFWTGETEAFF	TRBD1	TRBV19	TRBJ1-1	.
TGTGCCAGCAGCTTAGTAGGTTCGGGACTAGCGGGAGCCAATGAGCAGTTCTTC	CASSLVGSGLAGANEQFF	TRBD2	TRBV7-2	TRBJ2-1	.
TGTGCCAGCAGCAAAGGGACTAGCGGGGGACAAGAGACCCAGTACTTC	CASSKGTSGGQETQYF	TRBD2	TRBV13	TRBJ2-5	.
TGTGCCGGGAACCCTAGCGGGGAAGAGCAGTTCTTC	CAGNPSGEEQFF	TRBD2	TRBV7-9	TRBJ2-1	.
TGTGCCACCAGCATAGGACTAGCGGGTTCGTCCACAGATACGCAGTATTTT	CATSIGLAGSSTDTQYF	TRBD2	TRBV15	TRBJ2-3	.
TGTGCCAGCAGTTTAGACAGGATAGCCTACGAGCAGTACTTC	CASSLDRIAYEQYF	.	TRBV28	TRBJ2-7	few
TGCGCCAGCAGCCATACAGGGGTTCAGCCCCAGCATTTT	CASSHTGVQPQHF	TRBD1	TRBV4-1	TRBJ1-5	once
TGTGCCAGCAGTTTACAGGGGCACGAGCAGTACTTC	CASSLQGHEQYF	.	TRBV28	TRBJ2-7	.
TGCGCCAGCAGCTTGGGCCCCGGCGGTGATGGCTACACCTTC	CASSLGPGGDGYTF	.	TRBV5-1	TRBJ1-2	.
TGTGCCAGCAGCGTAGGTGGAGGGGACAACACCGGGGAGCTGTTTTTT	CASSVGGGDNTGELFF	.	TRBV9	TRBJ2-2	.
TGTGCCAGCGCGAGGGGGCCTACTCAGCCCCAGCATTTT	CASARGPTQPQHF	TRBD1	TRBV28	TRBJ1-5	.
TGTGCCAGCAGTCGACACCGTGGACTAGCGGGATGTCGGAACGAGCAGTACTTC	CASSRHRGLAGCRNEQYF	TRBD2	TRBV27	TRBJ2-7	.
TGTGCCAGCAGCGGGTCAGGAGCGGACACCGGGGAGCTGTTTTTT	CASSGSGADTGELFF	.	TRBV7-8	TRBJ2-2	once
TGTGCCAGCAGCTTGTTTCAGGACACAGATACGCAGTATTTT	CASSLFQDTDTQYF	.	TRBV5-6	TRBJ2-3	.
TGTGCCAGCAGTGAACGACAGGGCCATAATAACGAGCAGTACTTC	CASSERQGHNNEQYF	TRBD1	TRBV2	TRBJ2-7	.
TGCAGCGTTGGTCAGATAGCTAGCACAGATACGCAGTATTTT	CSVGQIASTDTQYF	.	TRBV29-1	TRBJ2-3	.